Shown below are 31 T cell receptor beta chains from a single sample sequenced in a study of shared T cell receptors in the human thymus. Only in-frame clones appear in the TCRdb table, and some are missing; sequencing was by immunoSEQ multiplex PCR. Here the sample spans 63,000 or so clones, nearly 95% being singletons. Specimen: thymocytes. The source is a human donor.

This sequence joins TRBV4-3 and TRBJ1-6, with D maybe TRBD1 (6 bases). CDR1 is LGHNA and CDR2 is YSLEER in the germline V gene. The CDR3 is made up of 17 amino acids. V was clipped by 3 bases and J by 0 bases, with 12 bases between them. The CDR3 sequence: CASSHTTGCSYNSPLHF. The CDR3 DNA reads TGCGCCAGCAGCCATACGACAGGCTGCTCCTATAATTCACCCCTCCACTTT.

The chain has TRBV4-1 and TRBJ2-4, with 9 bases lining up with TRBD1. Per germline, CDR1 MGHRA and CDR2 YSYEKL. Germline trimming cut 1 base from V and 1 base from J; bases unmatched to any gene: 17. CDR3 length: 21 amino acids. CDR3 sequence reads: CASSQAGRDRAGTLAKNIQYF. In DNA form, the CDR3 reads TGCGCCAGCAGCCAAGCTGGCCGGGACAGGGCTGGGACCCTGGCCAAAAACATTCAGTACTTC.

The chain uses TRBV28 and TRBJ2-3; 7 bases match TRBD1. Germline V gene lookup returns CDR1 MDHEN and CDR2 SYDVKM. After removal of 5 bases from V and 4 bases from J, the junction contained 18 bases not matched to a gene. This CDR3 is 18 amino acids long. The CDR3 nucleotides read TGTGCCAGCAGTCTTGATCCCGGACGGACAGGCCCGCCAGATACGCAGTATTTT. Encoded protein: CASSLDPGRTGPPDTQYF.

The chain uses TRBV5-1 and TRBJ2-2; D possibly uses TRBD1 or TRBD2 (6 bases each). V lost 2 bases, J lost 0 bases, and 8 bases lay in between. Germline V gene sequence: CDR1 SGHRS, CDR2 YFSETQ. The CDR3 is 15 amino acids. In DNA form, the CDR3 reads TGCGCCAGCAGCTTCCGGGGGCCGAACACCGGGGAGCTGTTTTTT. As protein: CASSFRGPNTGELFF.

The J gene is TRBJ2-7, the V gene TRBV29-1, with D possibly being TRBD1 or TRBD2 (5 bases each). The CDR3 runs 15 residues. V lost 0 bases to trimming and J lost 0 bases, with 12 bases between them. Germline assignment: CDR1 SQVTM and CDR2 ANQGSEA. CDR3 bases: TGCAGCGTTGAAGATCTGGGGACGGACTCCTACGAGCAGTACTTC. It yields the protein CSVEDLGTDSYEQYF.

The rearrangement joins TRBV5-1 to TRBJ1-2, with 9 bases identical to TRBD1. CDR3 length: 15 residues. J lost 3 bases, V lost 4 bases, and 7 bases had no gene match. CDR1 SGHRS and CDR2 YFSETQ come from the germline V gene. This CDR3 reads CASSLGTGSYYGYTF. The CDR3 coding sequence is TGCGCCAGCAGCCTAGGGACAGGGAGTTACTATGGCTACACCTTC.

This clone has a single count. In DNA, the CDR3 is TGTGCCAGCAGTTTATCGATGGGACAGGTAACCTTTAACGAGCAGTACTTC. Residues: CASSLSMGQVTFNEQYF. The V call is TRBV27, the J call TRBJ2-7, with 8 positions matching TRBD1. CDR1 is MNHEY, CDR2 SMNVEV, per germline (reference sequence). The CDR3 runs 17 residues. V lost 0 bases, J lost 5 bases, and 12 bases stayed unmatched.

The CDR3 DNA reads as TGTGCCAGCAGCTTGGGCGGGACAGATATCTTAGGAGGAGCTTTCTTT. Its translation is CASSLGGTDILGGAFF. The genes are TRBV7-9 and TRBJ1-1, with 7 bases lining up with TRBD1. Germline trimming cut 3 bases from V and 10 bases from J; bases unmatched to any gene: 17. Looked up from germline, CDR1 is SEHNR and CDR2 is FQNEAQ (reference sequence). This CDR3 is 16 amino acids long.

The chain links TRBV29-1 to TRBJ2-6; 8 bases map to TRBD1. J lost 2 bases, V lost 4 bases, and 10 bases had no gene match. This CDR3 has 17 amino acids. CDR1 and CDR2 (germline): SQVTM, ANQGSEA. The CDR3 reads CSVVLGQGPPGANVLTF. The CDR3 DNA reads as TGCAGCGTTGTACTAGGACAGGGTCCCCCTGGGGCCAACGTCCTGACTTTC.

This clone was observed a single time. The chain is built from TRBV2 and TRBJ2-7, with D maybe TRBD2 (5 bases). The CDR3 is 13 amino acids. Deletions cut 7 bases from V and 10 bases from J, with 20 bases between. The germline V gene encodes CDR1 SNHLY and CDR2 FYNNEI. As DNA, the CDR3 is TGTGCCAGCACCCCGAGGCAGGAGGAAACCCAGTACTTC. Amino acids: CASTPRQEETQYF.

The gene calls are TRBV19 and TRBJ2-1; 7 bases match TRBD2. The CDR3 contains 15 residues. V trimming: 7 bases; J trimming: 4 bases; junction bases outside the gene matches: 10. Germline V gives CDR1 LNHDA, CDR2 SQIVND (reference sequence). In DNA form, the CDR3 reads TGTGCCAGTACCGTCCGGGAGCGGGGTTACAATGAGCAGTTCTTC. Translation gives CASTVRERGYNEQFF.

V and J are TRBV7-2 and TRBJ1-4; tentatively, D is TRBD1 (6 bases). The CDR3 loop spans 15 amino acids. CDR1 is SGHTA, CDR2 FQGNSA, per germline. V was clipped by 1 base and J by 7 bases, with 13 bases between them. The CDR3, as DNA: TGTGCCAGCAGCTTAGTTAAGGGGGGGTTTGAAAAACTGTTTTTT. This gives the protein CASSLVKGGFEKLFF.

This chain links TRBV11-2 with TRBJ1-2, with TRBD1 matching over 7 bases. V lost 6 bases, J lost 0 bases, and 13 bases stayed unmatched. Germline lookup yields CDR1 SGHAT and CDR2 FQNNGV. This CDR3 is 17 amino acids long. The CDR3 sequence: CASRGLQGRTTNYGYTF. The CDR3 nucleotides read TGTGCCAGCAGGGGACTACAGGGGAGGACGACTAACTATGGCTACACCTTC.

J is TRBJ2-1 and V is TRBV7-3; 7 nucleotides line up with TRBD2. Germline CDR1 reads SGHTA; CDR2 reads FQGTGA. Unmatched junction bases numbered 11, after V lost 4 bases and J lost 5 bases. The CDR3 loop spans 16 amino acids. The CDR3, as DNA: TGTGCCAGCAGCTCCCCCCGGACTAGGAAGAACAATGAGCAGTTCTTC. Protein product: CASSSPRTRKNNEQFF. The full variable domain, in which reference TRBV7-3 and TRBJ2-1 provide the parts outside the CDR3, is GAGVSQTPSNKVTEKGKYVELRCDPISGHTALYWYRQSLGQGPEFLIYFQGTGAADDSGLPNDRFFAVRPEGSVSTLKIQRTERGDSAVYLCASSSPRTRKNNEQFFGPGTRLTVL.

The chain carries TRBV27 and TRBJ1-2; tentative D call: TRBD1 (5 bases). CDR3 length: 16 residues. Trimming took off 3 bases at V and 4 bases at J, with 18 bases between the two ends. From germline, CDR1 is MNHEY and CDR2 SMNVEV (reference sequence). Here the CDR3 reads CASSFCSMSGTYGYTF. Written as DNA, the CDR3 is TGTGCCAGCAGTTTCTGTAGTATGTCAGGGACCTATGGCTACACCTTC.

V and J are TRBV27 and TRBJ2-2; possible D gene TRBD1, 5 bases. The V end lost 2 bases, the J end lost 1 base, and 11 bases lay between the germline ends. Germline V gene lookup returns CDR1 MNHEY and CDR2 SMNVEV (reference sequence). CDR3 size: 16 residues. The CDR3 reads CASSLADRGNTGELFF. The CDR3 nucleotides read TGTGCCAGCAGTTTAGCCGACAGAGGGAACACCGGGGAGCTGTTTTTT.

The V and J genes are TRBV6-1 and TRBJ2-7, with TRBD1 matching 12 bases. Germline V gene lookup returns CDR1 MNHNS and CDR2 SASEGT. The CDR3 sequence is 17 residues long. V gave up 3 bases and J gave up 2 bases; unmatched junction bases: 8. The CDR3 protein is CASSDPTRDRGPYEQYF. CDR3 DNA sequence: TGTGCCAGCAGTGACCCCACCCGGGACAGGGGGCCCTACGAGCAGTACTTC.

The gene calls are TRBV14 and TRBJ1-1; D remains unclear. The CDR3 is 8 residues long. The germline V gene has CDR1 SGHDN and CDR2 FVKESK. V was pared by 11 bases and J by 3 bases, with 1 base between. CDR3 in amino acids: CAHTEAFF. The DNA for the CDR3 is TGTGCCCACACTGAAGCTTTCTTT.

The chain links TRBV27 to TRBJ1-6; 8 nucleotides line up with TRBD1. CDR1 is MNHEY, CDR2 SMNVEV, per germline (reference sequence). Germline trimming cut 5 bases from V and 2 bases from J; bases unmatched to any gene: 8. This CDR3 is 17 amino acids long. CDR3 loop: CASSTYAGQAYNSPLHF. CDR3 sequence (DNA): TGTGCCAGCAGTACATACGCGGGACAGGCCTATAATTCACCCCTCCACTTT.

The chain carries TRBV5-1 and TRBJ1-6; no firm D call. V shed 4 bases and J shed 5 bases, with 13 bases lying between them. Per germline, CDR1 SGHRS and CDR2 YFSETQ. This CDR3 contains 15 residues. The chain's CDR3 is CASSPVELDNSPLHF. The CDR3 nucleotides are TGCGCCAGCAGCCCCGTGGAACTTGATAATTCACCCCTCCACTTT.

V gene TRBV5-4 combines with J gene TRBJ2-7; tentatively, D is TRBD2 (5 bases). This CDR3 is 14 amino acids long. Germline CDR1 and CDR2: SGHNT and YYREEE (reference sequence). Trimming left V 0 bases short and J 7 bases short, with 14 bases between. Written as DNA, the CDR3 is TGTGCCAGCAGCTTGGGACTGCTCGGGAATGAGCAGTACTTC. Amino acid sequence: CASSLGLLGNEQYF.

The chain links TRBV5-1 to TRBJ2-3; 15 bases are shared with TRBD2. CDR1 and CDR2 (germline): SGHRS, YFSETQ. Losses at the gene ends were 4 bases for V and 5 bases for J; bases not matched to a gene: 14. This CDR3 region has 19 residues. The CDR3 is CASSRLWTSGGAGVDTQYF. CDR3 bases: TGCGCCAGCAGCCGCTTGTGGACTAGCGGGGGGGCCGGGGTAGATACGCAGTATTTT.

This chain connects TRBV4-1 to TRBJ1-2, with TRBD1 matching over 8 bases. Germline CDR1 MGHRA, CDR2 YSYEKL. The CDR3 totals 17 residues. V shed 4 bases and J 6 bases; nucleotides not matched to a gene: 16. The CDR3 DNA reads as TGCGCCAGCAGCCGGCCTGACCTCCAGGGGGCGGCGAATGGCTACACCTTC. This encodes CASSRPDLQGAANGYTF.

This clone was detected only a few times. The chain couples TRBV9 to TRBJ1-1; the D gene is possibly TRBD1 (6 bases). Germline V lookup: CDR1 SGDLS, CDR2 YYNGEE. The CDR3 has 15 residues. The ends were cut back, 1 base at V and 6 bases at J, with 16 bases in the middle. DNA for the CDR3: TGTGCCAGCAGCGTAACGCTATCAGGGGAACCTGAAGCTTTCTTT. Translating gives CASSVTLSGEPEAFF.

The V gene is TRBV27, the J gene TRBJ1-1, with D hard to call. The CDR3 covers 14 residues. Deletions cut 6 bases from V and 5 bases from J, with 16 bases between. In germline, CDR1 is MNHEY, CDR2 SMNVEV (reference sequence). CDR3 in DNA: TGTGCCAGCAGCGGACCGACAAACCGTACTGAAGCTTTCTTT. Its translation: CASSGPTNRTEAFF.

V and J are TRBV7-9 and TRBJ1-1; D possibly corresponds to TRBD1 (5 bases). CDR1 SEHNR and CDR2 FQNEAQ come from the germline V gene (reference sequence). V dropped 2 bases and J dropped 4 bases, with 11 bases sitting between them. The CDR3 covers 14 residues. The CDR3 region has the DNA TGTGCCAGCAGCTTATCGGGCAGGGCCACTGAAGCTTTCTTT. Its protein is CASSLSGRATEAFF.

This sequence joins TRBV7-2 and TRBJ2-3, with D perhaps assigned TRBD1 or TRBD2 (5 bases each). The CDR3 spans 18 residues. Per the germline V gene, CDR1 is SGHTA and CDR2 is FQGNSA. Trimming stripped 0 bases from V and 4 bases from J, with 20 bases between. CDR3 sequence (DNA): TGTGCCAGCAGCTTAGCGCGGAAGGGACGGCCCGGGGCAGATACGCAGTATTTT. It encodes CASSLARKGRPGADTQYF.

This clone appeared once. The V gene is TRBV7-2, the J gene TRBJ2-7; possibly TRBD1 or TRBD2 for D (5 bases each). Per the germline V gene, CDR1 is SGHTA and CDR2 is FQGNSA. Trimming removed 4 bases at V and 6 bases at J, with 16 bases between. The CDR3 totals 14 residues. CDR3 nucleotide sequence: TGTGCCAGCAGCTATAATGTGGTGGGGGTCGAGCAGTACTTC. It yields the protein CASSYNVVGVEQYF.

In DNA, the CDR3 is TGCGCCAGCAGCCAAGATAGGCAGTGTCTGGAGGAGACCCAGTACTTC. Translated, it gives CASSQDRQCLEETQYF. This chain connects TRBV4-1 to TRBJ2-5; no clear D. Trimming removed 0 bases at V and 5 bases at J, with 16 bases between. The CDR3 is 16 residues long. CDR1 MGHRA and CDR2 YSYEKL come from the germline V gene.

The genes are TRBV5-8 and TRBJ1-5; the D is unclear. V gave up 5 bases and J gave up 3 bases, with 6 bases separating them. CDR1 is SGHTS, CDR2 YDEGEE, per germline. This CDR3 contains 12 residues. CDR3 sequence: CASRNFNQPQHF. As DNA, the CDR3 is TGTGCCAGCAGGAACTTCAATCAGCCCCAGCATTTT.

This sequence joins TRBV14 and TRBJ1-6, with D maybe TRBD1 (6 bases). CDR1 is SGHDN, CDR2 FVKESK, per germline. The CDR3 sequence is 16 residues long. Deletions cut 0 bases from V and 7 bases from J, with 13 bases between. The DNA for the CDR3 is TGTGCCAGCAGCCAAGAACGACAGGCCTTAAATTCACCCCTCCACTTT. Translation gives CASSQERQALNSPLHF.